This TCR beta chain was retrieved from a study of T cells in tumors after PD-1 blockade. Overall study: Daily vismodegib 150 mg continued in a subset of anti-PD-1-treated patients.

The CDR3 has 13 amino acids. V was clipped by 3 bases and J by 8 bases, with 13 bases between them. The germline CDR1 and CDR2 sequences are SEHNR and FQNEAQ (reference sequence). This clone was found a few times. Sequencing was performed with immunoSEQ multiplex PCR; in TCRdb, only in-frame clones are kept and a portion is missing. The table lists 45,000 to 60,000 clones, over 70% of them singletons, with 4% to 4.5% in the top ten. This chain uses TRBV7-9 with TRBJ1-2, with D maybe TRBD1 (6 bases). Here the sequenced sample was PBMCs, taken before anti-PD-1 treatment. This TCR derives from a human donor with basal cell carcinoma. Here the CDR3 reads CASSFGQSGGYTF. The CDR3 nucleotides are TGTGCCAGCAGCTTCGGACAGAGTGGCGGCTACACCTTC.